The rows below give T cell receptor beta chains drawn from one sample of a study of regulatory T cells in long-lasting Graves disease. TCRdb ran MiXCR on the multiplex PCR reads and lists one entry per CDR3 protein. The sample gives more than 650,000 distinct CDR3 sequences, around 30% of which show up once; under 55% is in the top ten. The sample here was peripheral blood mononuclear cells (PBMCs), taken when the disease was refractory, from a patient treated with antithyroid drugs. These receptors all come from a female donor with Graves disease. CDR3s include the opening cysteine and the closing phenylalanine or tryptophan. D genes are given only for firm matches. For some rows the clone size is stated as once, few or many, or as a class when expanded; others skip it.

>TRBJ1-2|few|.|TRBV29-1
TGCAGCGTTGCTTATGGCTATGGCTACACCTTC
CSVAYGYGYTF
>TRBJ1-2|many|.|TRBV27
TGTGCCAGCAGTTTAAGCCCAGGGAATAACTATGGCTACACCTTC
CASSLSPGNNYGYTF
>TRBJ1-1|few|.|TRBV5-1
TGCGCCAGCAGCTTGACAGGGTTTGGAGGGAACACTGAAGCTTTCTTT
CASSLTGFGGNTEAFF
>TRBJ2-2|.|TRBD2|TRBV12-3/TRBV12-4
TGTGCCAGCAGTACCCGGACTAGCGGGAGGACGAACACCGGGGAGCTGTTTTTT
CASSTRTSGRTNTGELFF
>TRBJ1-6|.|.|TRBV7-9
TGTGCCAGCAGTTACGCGGGCGGGAATTCACCCCTCCACTTT
CASSYAGGNSPLHF
>TRBJ2-5|.|TRBD2|TRBV19
TGTGCCAGTAAGCAGACCGGGACTAGCGTCCAAGAGACCCAGTACTTC
CASKQTGTSVQETQYF
>TRBJ2-7|.|.|TRBV6-9
TGTGCCAGCAGTTGGGCGGGTTACTCCTACGAGCAGTACTTC
CASSWAGYSYEQYF
>TRBJ1-5|.|.|TRBV6-1
TGTGCCAGCTGTCTTTCAGTCGGGGGGGTGAGCAATCAGCCCCAGCATTTT
CASCLSVGGVSNQPQHF
>TRBJ2-7|.|.|TRBV12-3/TRBV12-4
TGTGCCAGCAGTTTTGGAGCCCGCCCCGAGCAGTACTTC
CASSFGARPEQYF
>TRBJ2-7|few|TRBD2|TRBV5-1
TGCGCCAGCACACCTGGACTAGACGCGTCCTACGAGCAGTACTTC
CASTPGLDASYEQYF
>TRBJ1-2|.|.|TRBV6-2/TRBV6-3
TGTGCCAGCAGTGAGAGGGGGGATAGCTATGGCTACACCTTC
CASSERGDSYGYTF
>TRBJ1-5|few|.|TRBV6-5
TGTGCCAGCAGTTCGGTGGGACAACCTAGCAATCAGCCCCAGCATTTT
CASSSVGQPSNQPQHF
>TRBJ1-1|.|.|TRBV28
TGTGCCAGCAGTTTATCCCAGGCGGGAGCTTTCTTT
CASSLSQAGAFF
>TRBJ1-2|.|.|TRBV19
TGTGCCAGTAGTATAGTTCGCAGGGGTAGGAGGTATGGCTACACCTTC
CASSIVRRGRRYGYTF
>TRBJ1-1|few|.|TRBV5-1
TGCGCCAGCAGCTTGGAATCTTCTGAAGCTTTCTTT
CASSLESSEAFF
>TRBJ1-1|few|.|TRBV29-1
TGCAGCGTTGGGACGGCTGCGGACACTGAAGCTTTCTTT
CSVGTAADTEAFF
>TRBJ2-7|.|TRBD2|TRBV25-1
TGTGCCAGTGGACTAGCGGGAGACGAGCAGTACTTC
CASGLAGDEQYF
>TRBJ1-1|.|.|TRBV20-1
TGCAGTGCGGCCGGGCCCAGTGCTGAAGCTTTCTTT
CSAAGPSAEAFF
>TRBJ1-1|many|.|TRBV27
TGTGCCAGCATGTTCCGTCCGAACACTGAAGCTTTCTTT
CASMFRPNTEAFF
>TRBJ1-1|.|.|TRBV11-2
TGTGCCAGCAGCTTAGGGGTCGGCAGTCGGGGCACTGAAGCTTTCTTT
CASSLGVGSRGTEAFF
>TRBJ2-4|.|.|TRBV6-1
TGTGCCAGCAGTGAATATCGGCTAGCCAAAAACATTCAGTACTTC
CASSEYRLAKNIQYF
>TRBJ2-7|many|.|TRBV2
TGTGCCAGCCACCGGGACGAAGGACGGGGAGAGCAGTACTTC
CASHRDEGRGEQYF
>TRBJ2-5|many|TRBD2|TRBV2
TGTGCCAGCCTGGTAGCGGGACGGGAGACCCAGTACTTC
CASLVAGRETQYF
>TRBJ1-5|many|TRBD1|TRBV12-3/TRBV12-4
TGTGCCAGCAGTACCTCCGGGACAGGGAGGGGTAGCAATCAGCCCCAGCATTTT
CASSTSGTGRGSNQPQHF
>TRBJ1-1|many|.|TRBV6-2/TRBV6-3
TGTGCCAGCAGTTACTCGGGAGAAGCGAACACTGAAGCTTTCTTT
CASSYSGEANTEAFF
>TRBJ2-7|.|.|TRBV5-1
TGCGCCAGCAGCTTGAGGGCAGTACGGGCAGGACTCAACTCCTACGAGCAGTACTTC
CASSLRAVRAGLNSYEQYF
>TRBJ1-5|.|.|TRBV28
TGTGCCAGCAGTTTCGATGGACAGCCCCAGCATTTT
CASSFDGQPQHF
>TRBJ2-2|.|.|TRBV2
TGTGCCAGCAGTAGCATCGCGAACACCGGGGAGCTGTTTTTT
CASSSIANTGELFF
>TRBJ2-2|.|.|TRBV7-6
TGTGCCAGCAGCCATCAGGACTCGAACACCGGGGAGCTGTTTTTT
CASSHQDSNTGELFF
>TRBJ1-4|many|.|TRBV6-1
TGTGCCAGCAGTGGGGCAGGGAATGAAAAACTGTTTTTT
CASSGAGNEKLFF
>TRBJ1-2|few|.|TRBV11-1
TGTGCCAGCAGCCCAGACTGGGACCGAAACTATGGCTACACCTTC
CASSPDWDRNYGYTF
>TRBJ1-5|.|.|TRBV7-2
TGTGCCAGCAGCTACTGGGAGGGACAGCCCCAGCATTTT
CASSYWEGQPQHF
>TRBJ1-5|.|.|TRBV6-2/TRBV6-3
TGTGCCAGCAGTTACAATGGCCAGGGAGGCCAGCCCCAGCATTTT
CASSYNGQGGQPQHF
>TRBJ1-6|few|.|TRBV27
TGTGCCAGCAGTTTTCGGGCTAATTCACCCCTCCACTTT
CASSFRANSPLHF
>TRBJ2-7|.|.|TRBV5-1
TGCACCAGCAGCTTGGTCCGAGACCTAGGCTACGAGCAGTACTTC
CTSSLVRDLGYEQYF
>TRBJ2-7|many|.|TRBV6-1
TGTGCCAGCAGTGAACCTTCGTCCTACGAGCAGTACTTC
CASSEPSSYEQYF
>TRBJ1-5|few|TRBD1|TRBV2
TGTGCCAGCAGCGCGGGACAGGGGGCGGGTGGTGGGGGGTCCCAGCATTTT
CASSAGQGAGGGGSQHF
>TRBJ1-1|.|TRBD1|TRBV7-3
TGTGCCACTCTACCTGGACAGGGTGACACTGAAGCTTTCTTT
CATLPGQGDTEAFF
>TRBJ2-7|few|TRBD2|TRBV6-5
TGTGCCAGCAGTTACGCCAATCTACTAGCGGGCGGTTCCTACGAGCAGTACTTC
CASSYANLLAGGSYEQYF
>TRBJ2-7|few|TRBD2|TRBV27
TGTGCCAGCAGTTCCCCCGGGACTAGCGGAAATTACGAGCAGTACTTC
CASSSPGTSGNYEQYF
>TRBJ1-4|many|.|TRBV12-3/TRBV12-4
TGTGCCAGCAGTTCCCCTTTGAATGAAAAACTGTTTTTT
CASSSPLNEKLFF
>TRBJ2-6|.|.|TRBV14
TGTGCCAGCAGCCAGCGACGCTCTGGGGCCAACGTCCTGACTTTC
CASSQRRSGANVLTF
>TRBJ1-4|few|TRBD1|TRBV28
TGTGCCAGCAGGCCTACCGGGACAGGGGTTGAAAAACTGTTTTTT
CASRPTGTGVEKLFF
>TRBJ1-6|many|TRBD1|TRBV2
TGTGCCAGCGCCGGAAACAGGGGATCCTATAATTCACCCCTCCACTTT
CASAGNRGSYNSPLHF
>TRBJ2-7|.|.|TRBV29-1
TGCAGCGCTGGGGGAATTGCCTACGAGCAGTACTTC
CSAGGIAYEQYF
>TRBJ1-1|few|.|TRBV12-3/TRBV12-4
TGTGCCAGCAGTTTCGGGGGGGCCTACACTGAAGCTTTCTTT
CASSFGGAYTEAFF
>TRBJ1-6|few|.|TRBV29-1
TGCAGCGTTTACAGGGCCGGGGCCCTCCACTTT
CSVYRAGALHF
>TRBJ2-7|few|TRBD2|TRBV13
TGTGCCAGCAGCTGGGGTTTGGCTAGCGGGAGCTACGAGCAGTACTTC
CASSWGLASGSYEQYF
>TRBJ1-1|.|.|TRBV5-1
TGCGCCAGCAGCTTGGGACGGATGAACACTGAAGCTCTCTTT
CASSLGRMNTEALF
>TRBJ1-1|.|TRBD1|TRBV9
TGTGCCAGCAGCGTAGTCCCGACAGGGGCCCCGATGAACACTGAAGCTTTCTTT
CASSVVPTGAPMNTEAFF
>TRBJ2-5|few|.|TRBV6-1
TGTGCCAGCAGTGAAGCCTGGAGGGGAGAGACCCAGTACTTC
CASSEAWRGETQYF
>TRBJ1-1|few|TRBD1|TRBV30
TGTGCCTGGAGTTCGGGACAGGGCCGTTTAAACACTGAAGCTTTCTTT
CAWSSGQGRLNTEAFF
>TRBJ1-5|.|.|TRBV6-2/TRBV6-3
TGTGCCAGCAGCCCCATCGGCCGTAGCAATCAGCCCCAGCATTTT
CASSPIGRSNQPQHF
>TRBJ1-2|.|.|TRBV7-6
TGTGCCAGCAGCCCCACTGGGGCGTCTGCTGGCTACACCTTC
CASSPTGASAGYTF
>TRBJ1-2|few|.|TRBV5-1
TGCGCCAGCAGCTCCCGGGACGGCGGAGTAGATGGCTACACCTTC
CASSSRDGGVDGYTF